What follows are 6 T cell receptor beta chains derived from one specimen sequenced in a study of CD8+CD57+ T cells in acquired aplastic anemia (dated by TCRdb to between 2018 and 2020). TCRdb names Illumina HiSeq 2000 as the instrument used. TCR beta VDJ combination and CDR3 sequence profiling used genomic DNA as the template. TCRdb's own reprocessing of the public reads used fastp at Q25 and MiXCR and kept productive beta chains. Every CDR3 protein is listed once, alongside the most common genes and DNA of its rows. This sample is represented by roughly 160,000 distinct CDR3 sequences; around 75% of them were singletons. The ten most abundant clones make up around 45% of the sample. Patients chosen for sequencing had shown expansion of CD8+CD57+ cells by flow cytometry. Sequenced: sorted CD4+, CD8+, or CD8+CD57+ T cells (not recorded which) from PBMCs. These receptors originate from a human donor with aplastic anemia.

The V and J genes are TRBV7-9 and TRBJ2-7, with 9 bases matching TRBD2. With 2 bases clipped from V and 5 bases from J, the junction kept 10 bases outside the gene matches. Germline CDR1 is SEHNR and CDR2 is FQNEAQ (reference sequence). The CDR3 is 16 residues long. The CDR3 sequence: CASSLSRASGNNEQYF. Here the CDR3 DNA reads TGTGCCAGCAGCTTAAGCAGGGCTAGCGGGAACAACGAGCAGTACTTC.

The chain uses TRBV7-9 and TRBJ1-1; TRBD1 matches 7 bases. Trimming removed 3 bases from V and 4 bases from J; junction bases left unmatched: 2. Germline assignment: CDR1 SEHNR and CDR2 FQNEAQ (reference sequence). The CDR3 loop spans 13 amino acids. CDR3 sequence reads: CASSFDRATEAFF. The CDR3 DNA is TGTGCCAGCAGCTTTGACAGGGCCACTGAAGCTTTCTTT. The complete variable domain, with remaining parts taken from reference TRBV7-9 and TRBJ1-1, reads DTGVSQNPRHKITKRGQNVTFRCDPISEHNRLYWYRQTLGQGPEFLTYFQNEAQLEKSRLLSDRFSAERPKGSFSTLEIQRTEQGDSAMYLCASSFDRATEAFFGQGTRLTVV.

As to this clonotype: A much larger clone sits a single nucleotide away, making a read error possible. The V gene is TRBV6-2 or TRBV6-3, the J gene TRBJ2-7; TRBD2 matches at 9 bases. This CDR3 is built from 14 residues. Trimming cost V 7 bases and J 2 bases; bases outside gene matches: 6. Germline CDR1 is MNHEY and CDR2 is SVGEGT. The CDR3 spells CASTEREVPYEQYF. The DNA for the CDR3 is TGTGCCAGCACGGAGCGGGAGGTCCCCTACGAGCAGTACTTC.

The rearrangement links TRBV12-3 or TRBV12-4 to TRBJ1-1; D remains unclear. Deletions cut 8 bases from V and 3 bases from J, with 10 bases between. The CDR3 loop spans 12 amino acids. Here the CDR3 reads CASRERYTEAFF. CDR3 bases: TGTGCCAGCCGGGAGCGTTACACTGAAGCTTTCTTT.

This clonotype was counted ten times or more. The chain is built from TRBV7-2 and TRBJ1-6; D uncertain. Germline V gene data show CDR1 as SGHTA and CDR2 as FQGNSA. This CDR3 has 17 amino acids. V was shortened by 2 bases and J by 3 bases, with 14 bases between the two germline ends. The CDR3 nucleotides are TGTGCCAGCAGCTTAAGTCCTGGAGAATTCTATAATTCACCCCTCCACTTT. This codes for CASSLSPGEFYNSPLHF.

Written as DNA, the CDR3 is TGTGCCAGCAGTGAGGACAGCACAGATACGCAGTTCTTC. Protein sequence: CASSEDSTDTQFF. This chain uses TRBV6-4 with TRBJ2-1; TRBD1 might be the D (6 bases). The V and J ends lost 3 bases and 12 bases respectively, with 15 bases between them. This CDR3 has 13 residues. CDR1 MRHNA and CDR2 SNTAGT come from the germline V gene.